This T cell receptor (beta chain) was identified in a study of cytomegalovirus exposure and HLA in healthy donors. Study-level findings and limits: Most of the CMV-associated TCR beta chains (in a later analysis) appeared to be HLA-restricted.

The germline gives CDR1 SGHAT, CDR2 FQNNGV. This CDR3 has 16 residues. V lost 2 bases to trimming and J lost 3 bases, with 14 bases between them. PCR amplification relied on 60 Vbeta primers (plus 13 Jbeta primers). Repertoires were generated with immunoSEQ multiplex PCR, while TCRdb's copy carries only in-frame clones and drops some. There are 85,000 to 130,000 clones in the sample; around three quarters occur only once, and approximately 3.6% lies in the top ten. About this clone itself: Its target is not known.

This rearrangement joins TRBV11-2 to TRBJ2-1; D is ambiguous. The sequenced sample was PBMCs. The TCR was taken from a woman between 50 and 59 years old in good health and CMV-seropositive. CDR3 DNA: TGTGCCAGCAGCTTACTTTTGGCTGATCTCTACAATGAGCAGTTCTTC. Protein: CASSLLLADLYNEQFF.